The clone carrying this TCR beta chain has ten or more counts. TCRdb called the 5' RACE reads again in MiXCR, with one record for every CDR3 protein. The sample gives just under 45,000 distinct CDR3 sequences, about a tenth of which show up once; roughly 10% is in the top ten. This sample stems from a study of early T cells in non-severe SARS-CoV-2 infection. Looked up from germline, CDR1 is LGHDT and CDR2 is YNNKEL (reference sequence). Trimming stripped 1 base from V and 5 bases from J, with 12 bases between. This CDR3 has 15 amino acids. What was sequenced was whole blood. V and J are TRBV3-1 and TRBJ1-5; D might be TRBD1 (5 bases). The origin of this receptor is an adult who was a healthcare worker with PCR-confirmed SARS-CoV-2 infection or an uninfected control (not recorded which). CDR3 in amino acids: CASSQGGGGYQPQHF. CDR3 DNA sequence: TGTGCCAGCAGCCAAGGTGGCGGGGGGTATCAGCCCCAGCATTTT.